The T cell receptor (beta chain) under discussion was sequenced for a study of identical twins. Whole-study results and caveats: Surplus twin overlap in beta out-of-frame sequences was less pronounced. Without tracking the same donors, conclusions rested on cross-sectional statistical analysis. With monozygotic twins, out-of-frame TCR alpha sharing exceeded what models estimated. The more abundant beta clonotypes in cord blood had fewer insertions, and memory repertoires did not show this.

This clonotype was seen at least ten times. The antigen is not known. TCRdb reprocessed the 5' RACE reads via MiXCR and lists one record per CDR3 protein. The sample has 550,000 to 700,000 distinct CDR3 sequences, nearly 10% seen once. The germline V gene encodes CDR1 SGHTA and CDR2 FQGNSA. V shed 6 bases and J 9 bases; nucleotides not matched to a gene: 6. CDR3 length: 13 amino acids. The same data also went into a second study, on yellow fever vaccine responses in identical twins.

V is TRBV7-2 and J is TRBJ2-5; 11 nucleotides align to TRBD2. The sequenced sample was PBMCs. The sequence was collected from a woman younger than 30 in good health. The CDR3 sequence is CASRTNSGGAQYF. CDR3 DNA: TGTGCCAGCAGGACAAATAGCGGGGGGGCCCAGTACTTC. Drawing the rest from reference TRBV7-2 and TRBJ2-5, the complete variable domain is GAGVSQSPSNKVTEKGKDVELRCDPISGHTALYWYRQSLGQGLEFLIYFQGNSAPDKSGLPSDRFSAERTGGSVSTLTIQRTQQEDSAVYLCASRTNSGGAQYFGPGTRLLVL.